These T cell receptor beta chains were read from a single sample in a study of T-cell reconstitution after alpha-beta-depleted transplantation in children. One entry per CDR3 protein, called by TCRdb with MiXCR from the PCR reads. The table lists fewer than 700,000 distinct CDR3 sequences, 10% to 15% of them singletons. Sequenced here: PBMCs, mostly from graft donor cells, sampled 360 days after TCRalphabeta/CD19-depleted stem cell transplant. Receptor source: a male patient aged 10 to 17 who had a stem cell transplant for acute myeloid leukemia, so the T cells may come from the graft donor. Both conserved end residues are part of each CDR3. D genes are given only for firm matches. Size values are once, few and many counts, or a class for expanded clones, and some rows have none.

D gene: NA
V gene: TRBV28
J gene: TRBJ1-5
clone size: NA
CDR3 protein: CASSLGVTHNQPQHF
CDR3 DNA: TGTGCCAGCAGTTTAGGGGTCACTCACAATCAGCCCCAGCATTTT

D gene: NA
V gene: TRBV12-3/TRBV12-4
J gene: TRBJ1-2
clone size: few
CDR3 protein: CASSFIGRPNYGYTF
CDR3 DNA: TGTGCCAGCAGTTTCATTGGACGGCCTAACTATGGCTACACCTTC

D gene: NA
V gene: TRBV5-1
J gene: TRBJ1-6
clone size: NA
CDR3 protein: CASSTGTLNSPLHF
CDR3 DNA: TGCGCCAGCAGCACGGGGACGCTAAATTCACCCCTCCACTTT

D gene: NA
V gene: TRBV28
J gene: TRBJ2-1
clone size: many
CDR3 protein: CASSLLLERSQYNEQFF
CDR3 DNA: TGTGCCAGCAGTTTACTCCTGGAGCGGAGCCAATACAATGAGCAGTTCTTC

D gene: TRBD2
V gene: TRBV18
J gene: TRBJ2-7
clone size: NA
CDR3 protein: CASSPLGLPGSYEQYF
CDR3 DNA: TGTGCCAGCTCACCACTGGGACTACCAGGCTCCTACGAGCAGTACTTC

D gene: NA
V gene: TRBV29-1
J gene: TRBJ2-7
clone size: many
CDR3 protein: CSVDSGEGGSSYEQYF
CDR3 DNA: TGCAGCGTTGATTCAGGGGAAGGGGGGAGCTCCTACGAGCAGTACTTC

D gene: TRBD2
V gene: TRBV15
J gene: TRBJ2-3
clone size: NA
CDR3 protein: CATSRGGIAGAIDTQYF
CDR3 DNA: TGTGCCACCAGCAGAGGGGGCATAGCGGGAGCTATAGATACGCAGTATTTT

D gene: NA
V gene: TRBV29-1
J gene: TRBJ2-4
clone size: many
CDR3 protein: CSVPGTGPSLNIQYF
CDR3 DNA: TGCAGCGTTCCAGGGACTGGGCCAAGCTTAAACATTCAGTACTTC

D gene: TRBD2
V gene: TRBV29-1
J gene: TRBJ2-7
clone size: NA
CDR3 protein: CSAQRDGGPEQYF
CDR3 DNA: TGCAGCGCGCAGCGGGACGGAGGGCCCGAGCAGTACTTC

D gene: NA
V gene: TRBV7-2
J gene: TRBJ2-3
clone size: many
CDR3 protein: CASSFLGENTDTQYF
CDR3 DNA: TGTGCCAGCAGCTTCTTGGGGGAAAACACAGATACGCAGTATTTT

D gene: NA
V gene: TRBV7-3
J gene: TRBJ2-2
clone size: NA
CDR3 protein: CASSSVEGLGGELFF
CDR3 DNA: TGTGCCAGCAGCTCAGTGGAGGGTTTGGGCGGGGAGCTGTTTTTT

D gene: NA
V gene: TRBV9
J gene: TRBJ2-7
clone size: many
CDR3 protein: CAGGPASYEQYF
CDR3 DNA: TGTGCTGGGGGGCCCGCCTCCTACGAGCAGTACTTC

D gene: NA
V gene: TRBV7-3
J gene: TRBJ2-2
clone size: many
CDR3 protein: CASSPTGVRTGELFF
CDR3 DNA: TGTGCCAGCAGCCCCACGGGGGTGAGAACCGGGGAGCTGTTTTTT

D gene: NA
V gene: TRBV20-1
J gene: TRBJ1-5
clone size: NA
CDR3 protein: CSAGLAGADTQHF
CDR3 DNA: TGCAGTGCTGGCCTAGCGGGAGCAGATACGCAGCATTTT

D gene: NA
V gene: TRBV28
J gene: TRBJ2-3
clone size: NA
CDR3 protein: CASSLMVGRGTDTQYF
CDR3 DNA: TGTGCCAGCAGTCTTATGGTAGGACGAGGCACAGATACGCAGTATTTT

D gene: TRBD2
V gene: TRBV28
J gene: TRBJ2-7
clone size: NA
CDR3 protein: CASSSRKLAGGPYRYF
CDR3 DNA: TGTGCCAGCAGCTCCCGTAAGCTAGCGGGAGGCCCATATCGGTACTTC

D gene: TRBD1
V gene: TRBV4-3
J gene: TRBJ2-7
clone size: NA
CDR3 protein: CASSLGTETGVYEQYF
CDR3 DNA: TGCGCCAGCAGCCTCGGAACGGAGACAGGGGTATACGAGCAGTACTTC

D gene: TRBD2
V gene: TRBV7-2
J gene: TRBJ2-7
clone size: few
CDR3 protein: CASSFRGTSGTSYF
CDR3 DNA: TGTGCCAGCAGCTTTCGTGGGACTAGCGGGACGTCGTACTTC

D gene: TRBD2
V gene: TRBV11-1
J gene: TRBJ2-1
clone size: few
CDR3 protein: CASSSQVAGEVYNEQFF
CDR3 DNA: TGTGCCAGCAGCTCCCAGGTAGCGGGAGAGGTCTACAATGAGCAGTTCTTC

D gene: TRBD1
V gene: TRBV6-2/TRBV6-3
J gene: TRBJ2-7
clone size: NA
CDR3 protein: CASGQGIEQYF
CDR3 DNA: TGTGCCAGTGGACAGGGGATCGAGCAGTACTTC

D gene: TRBD2
V gene: TRBV7-8
J gene: TRBJ2-3
clone size: NA
CDR3 protein: CASSFPASGRTDTQYF
CDR3 DNA: TGTGCCAGCAGCTTCCCGGCTAGCGGGAGAACAGATACGCAGTATTTT

D gene: NA
V gene: TRBV29-1
J gene: TRBJ1-5
clone size: NA
CDR3 protein: CSVVIRPGQPQHF
CDR3 DNA: TGCAGCGTTGTTATCAGGCCCGGTCAGCCCCAGCATTTT

D gene: TRBD2
V gene: TRBV7-2
J gene: TRBJ2-5
clone size: NA
CDR3 protein: CASSLGSSGRWETQYF
CDR3 DNA: TGTGCCAGCAGCCTAGGTAGTAGCGGGAGGTGGGAGACCCAGTACTTC

D gene: TRBD2
V gene: TRBV20-1
J gene: TRBJ2-1
clone size: few
CDR3 protein: CRGVTSGRGGGPSSYNEQFF
CDR3 DNA: TGCAGGGGCGTAACTAGCGGGAGAGGGGGGGGTCCGAGCTCCTACAATGAGCAGTTCTTC

D gene: NA
V gene: TRBV28
J gene: TRBJ2-2
clone size: NA
CDR3 protein: CASSFQVYGNTGELFF
CDR3 DNA: TGTGCCAGCAGTTTCCAGGTATACGGGAACACCGGGGAGCTGTTTTTT

D gene: TRBD1
V gene: TRBV6-2/TRBV6-3
J gene: TRBJ2-3
clone size: NA
CDR3 protein: CASIVRGRTDTQYF
CDR3 DNA: TGTGCCAGCATTGTCAGGGGGCGCACAGATACGCAGTATTTT

D gene: NA
V gene: TRBV20-1
J gene: TRBJ1-5
clone size: NA
CDR3 protein: CSAGSNQPQHF
CDR3 DNA: TGCAGTGCAGGGTCGAATCAGCCCCAGCATTTT

D gene: NA
V gene: TRBV29-1
J gene: TRBJ2-2
clone size: NA
CDR3 protein: CSVDGGPNTGELFF
CDR3 DNA: TGCAGCGTTGATGGAGGGCCTAACACCGGGGAGCTGTTTTTT